This T cell receptor (beta chain) was profiled in a study of chemoradiotherapy in HPV16-positive cancers. CDR3 length: 12 residues. V dropped 1 base and J dropped 9; count of bases not matched to a gene: 1. Looked up from germline, CDR1 is SEHNR and CDR2 is FQNEAQ (reference sequence). Study-level findings and limits: During treatment, candidate HPV-specific clones and E7-related motifs expanded in tumor. HPV-specific T cells were functionally defined from only two HPV16-positive patients.

Concerning this clone: Its antigen is currently unknown.

The method was immunoSEQ multiplex PCR; TCRdb's version includes in-frame clones alone and lacks a portion of them. The top ten clones hold under 14% of a sample with about 3,000 clones, about 85% of them seen once. The chain has TRBV7-9 and TRBJ2-3, with TRBD1 identical over 7 bases. The sample in question was blood, obtained from a patient who underwent chemoradiotherapy. This TCR derives from a human donor with HPV-associated anogenital cancer. The CDR3 loop reads CASSLVGGTQYF. For the CDR3, the DNA is TGTGCCAGCAGCTTAGTAGGGGGCACGCAGTATTTT.